This T cell receptor (beta chain) was identified in a study of T cell responses to AZD1222 COVID-19 vaccine. General study results and limits: Two AZD1222 administrations were followed by greater Spike-specific TCR breadth and depth. A mostly white British donor set with more females was recruited, and clonal diversity was possibly underestimated.

Second-dose recipients at about 4 or about 12 weeks were treated as one pooled group. Measured with immunoSEQ multiplex PCR; TCRdb has only the in-frame clones, and not every one. The sample lists under 95,000 clones; approximately 91% were seen once. Only a few counts were recorded for this clone. Its antigen is as yet unknown. This sequence was found in an adult who received the AZD1222 COVID-19 vaccine. This specimen consisted of peripheral blood, obtained 28 days after the second AZD1222 dose.

CDR3 sequence: CASSLRDIASSNYGYTF. The CDR3 nucleotides read TGTGCCAGCAGCTTAAGGGACATAGCCTCTTCTAACTATGGCTACACCTTC. The J gene is TRBJ1-2, the V gene TRBV7-9; D may be TRBD1 (6 bases). V was trimmed by 2 bases and J by 0 bases, leaving 16 bases between them. CDR3 size: 17 residues. Germline V gene lookup returns CDR1 SEHNR and CDR2 FQNEAQ (reference sequence).